The present T cell receptor beta chain was sequenced within a study of shared clonotypes between healthy human individuals. Study findings and constraints: Clonotype sharing among donors, it was expected, would be affected by sequencing depth. On the whole, naive subsets had larger estimated richness than memory subsets had.

Remarks on this clone: Its antigen is not identified. The same CDR3 arises from other DNA sequences in this sample as well.

This table comes from immunoSEQ multiplex PCR, and its TCRdb copy is limited to in-frame clones, with some not included. The table includes a few million clones, 85% to 95% detected once. CDR1 is SGHRS, CDR2 YFSETQ, per germline. The CDR3 has 13 amino acids. The V end was cut by 2 bases, the J end by 6 bases, with 9 bases between. The source material was naive CD4+ T cells from PBMCs. Subset of the sample: CD45RA+ positively selected. The V gene is TRBV5-1, the J gene TRBJ2-1; maybe TRBD2 (5 bases). The receptor comes from a young man in good health. Some clones in this sample may be carry-over from other donors' samples. CDR3 amino acids: CASSLGGVNEQFF. The CDR3 bases are TGCGCCAGCAGCTTAGGAGGCGTCAATGAGCAGTTCTTC.